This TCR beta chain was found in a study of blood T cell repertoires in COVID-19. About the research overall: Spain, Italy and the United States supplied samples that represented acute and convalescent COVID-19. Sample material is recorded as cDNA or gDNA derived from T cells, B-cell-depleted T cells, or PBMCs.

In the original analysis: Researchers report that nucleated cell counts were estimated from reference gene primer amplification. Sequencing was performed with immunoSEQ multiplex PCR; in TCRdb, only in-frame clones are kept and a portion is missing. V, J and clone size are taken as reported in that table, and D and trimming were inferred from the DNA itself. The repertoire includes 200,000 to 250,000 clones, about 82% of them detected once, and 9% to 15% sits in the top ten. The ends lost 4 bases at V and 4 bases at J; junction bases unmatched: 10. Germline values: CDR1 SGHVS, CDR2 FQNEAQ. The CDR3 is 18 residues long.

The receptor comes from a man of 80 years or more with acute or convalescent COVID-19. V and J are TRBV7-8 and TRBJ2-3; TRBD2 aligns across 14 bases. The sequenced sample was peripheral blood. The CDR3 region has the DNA TGTGCCAGCAGCTGGGGGACTAGCGGGAGACTGGTCCCAGATACGCAGTATTTT. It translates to CASSWGTSGRLVPDTQYF.